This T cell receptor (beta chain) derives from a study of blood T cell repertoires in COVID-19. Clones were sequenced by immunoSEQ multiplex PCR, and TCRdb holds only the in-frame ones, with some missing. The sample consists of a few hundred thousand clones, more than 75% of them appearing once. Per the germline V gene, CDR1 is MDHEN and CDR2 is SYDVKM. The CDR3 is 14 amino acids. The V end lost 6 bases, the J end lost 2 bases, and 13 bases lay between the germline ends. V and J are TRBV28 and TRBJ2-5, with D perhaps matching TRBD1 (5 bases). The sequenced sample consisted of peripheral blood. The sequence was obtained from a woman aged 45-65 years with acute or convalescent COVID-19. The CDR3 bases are TGTGCCAGCAGCTCTAGACAGTTACAAGAGACCCAGTACTTC. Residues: CASSSRQLQETQYF.